This T cell receptor (beta chain) was documented in a study of tumor-infiltrating lymphocytes in primary liver carcinoma. RNA and DNA were co-extracted from roughly 20-30 mg of unsorted bulk tissue. This clonotype was found once. The researchers produced TCR beta cDNA from 400 to 650 ng total RNA with a constant-region primer. Amplification in three nested multiplex PCR rounds with slightly modified ARM-PCR gave rise to TCR beta libraries. The study ran its first two PCR rounds for nine to ten cycles each, using TRBV1-TRBV30 forward primers and a C-beta reverse primer. TCRdb reanalysed the multiplex PCR reads using MiXCR and keeps one entry per CDR3 protein. The table includes 75,000 to 80,000 distinct CDR3 sequences, 65% to 75% detected once. V was cut by 7 bases and J by 8 bases, with 23 bases left in between. The germline CDR1 and CDR2 sequences are MNHNS and SASEGT. This CDR3 spans 15 amino acids.

The sample consisted of tumor-adjacent normal liver tissue. This sequence joins TRBV6-1 and TRBJ1-2; the D gene is possibly TRBD1 (6 bases). This receptor was obtained from a middle-aged man with primary liver carcinoma and hepatitis B virus infection. CDR3 DNA: TGTGCCAGCATAGTTTCCGGGACATGGTCTGACGGCTACACCTTC. Residues: CASIVSGTWSDGYTF.